These T cell receptor beta chains were read from a single sample in a study of blood T cell repertoires in COVID-19. Sequencing used immunoSEQ multiplex PCR; TCRdb keeps in-frame clones, though not all of them. The table has about 210,000 clones, more than 75% seen once. The sequenced sample was peripheral blood. The receptors stem from a woman aged 35 to 49 with acute or convalescent COVID-19. Each CDR3 is given with its conserved first and last residue. The order of the fields is V gene, D gene, J gene, clone size, CDR3 protein, CDR3 DNA. The D gene is left open where the match is weak. Expanded clones are given a class, and other clones once, few, many or no size at all.

TRBV19	-	TRBJ2-7	-	CASSTSGRGTYEQYF	TGTGCCAGTAGTACGTCCGGACGGGGAACCTACGAGCAGTACTTC
TRBV24-1	-	TRBJ1-5	-	CATSLSTDNQPQHF	TGTGCCACCAGTTTATCCACAGACAATCAGCCCCAGCATTTT
TRBV19	TRBD1	TRBJ2-3	-	CASSPQANRGRDTQYF	TGTGCCAGTAGTCCTCAAGCCAACAGGGGTCGGGATACGCAGTATTTT
TRBV7-8	-	TRBJ1-4	-	CASSRLSGSGEKLFF	TGTGCCAGCAGCCGCCTTAGCGGGAGCGGGGAAAAACTGTTTTTT
TRBV4-3	-	TRBJ2-1	-	CASSQDISSYNEQFF	TGCGCCAGCAGCCAAGATATCAGCTCCTACAATGAGCAGTTCTTC
TRBV5-1	-	TRBJ2-6	-	CASSFFGQQKANVLTF	TGCGCCAGCAGCTTCTTCGGACAGCAGAAGGCCAACGTCCTGACTTTC
TRBV6-1	-	TRBJ2-7	-	CASSEPVEQYF	TGTGCCAGCAGTGAACCCGTCGAGCAGTACTTC
TRBV2	TRBD1	TRBJ1-2	few	CASSEAGGAGYGYTF	TGTGCCAGCAGTGAAGCAGGGGGCGCGGGCTATGGCTACACCTTC
TRBV5-8	-	TRBJ2-3	-	CASSVGAGYTDTQYF	TGTGCCAGCAGTGTGGGGGCAGGATACACAGATACGCAGTATTTT
TRBV25-1	-	TRBJ1-1	-	CASSVRESGVRNTEAFF	TGTGCCAGCAGTGTTAGGGAATCAGGGGTAAGGAACACTGAAGCTTTCTTT
TRBV6-2/TRBV6-3	TRBD2	TRBJ2-4	-	CASSYSNPGLTIAKNIQYF	TGTGCCAGCAGTTACTCTAATCCGGGACTAACCATAGCCAAAAACATTCAGTACTTC
TRBV30	-	TRBJ2-2	-	CAWSVGLPNGELFF	TGTGCCTGGAGTGTGGGCTTGCCGAACGGGGAGCTGTTTTTT
TRBV6-5	TRBD1	TRBJ1-5	-	CASSDRGSGNQPQHF	TGTGCCAGCAGCGACAGGGGGTCGGGCAATCAGCCCCAGCATTTT
TRBV5-4	-	TRBJ2-5	-	CASSLGRNQETQYF	TGTGCCAGCAGCTTGGGGCGGAACCAAGAGACCCAGTACTTC
TRBV4-3	TRBD2	TRBJ2-7	-	CASSQGLAGGTYEQYF	TGCGCCAGCAGCCAAGGACTAGCGGGAGGGACCTACGAGCAGTACTTC
TRBV6-2/TRBV6-3	-	TRBJ2-7	-	CASSYPGQRQGEQYF	TGTGCCAGCAGTTACCCAGGACAACGTCAGGGCGAGCAGTACTTC
TRBV6-1	-	TRBJ2-2	-	CASSPSGNTGELFF	TGTGCCAGCAGCCCCTCGGGGAACACCGGGGAGCTGTTTTTT
TRBV27	-	TRBJ2-7	-	CASSPRGTIGSSYEQYF	TGTGCCAGCAGCCCTAGGGGGACTATAGGGAGCTCCTACGAGCAGTACTTC
TRBV19	-	TRBJ1-1	once	CASSPTNTEAFF	TGTGCCAGTAGTCCTACCAACACTGAAGCTTTCTTT
TRBV19	-	TRBJ1-5	-	CASSISSRQPQHF	TGTGCCAGTAGTATATCGTCTCGTCAGCCCCAGCATTTT
TRBV5-4	TRBD1	TRBJ2-5	-	CASSFPGGAEETQYF	TGTGCCAGCAGCTTTCCAGGGGGCGCGGAGGAGACCCAGTACTTC
TRBV4-3	TRBD1	TRBJ1-2	-	CASSQARTGEGGYTF	TGCGCCAGCAGCCAAGCCCGGACAGGGGAAGGAGGCTACACCTTC
TRBV10-3	TRBD1	TRBJ2-7	once	CAIRRQGEFYEQYF	TGTGCCATCAGGCGACAGGGTGAGTTCTACGAGCAGTACTTC
TRBV9	-	TRBJ2-3	-	CASSVGAGRSTDTQYF	TGTGCCAGCAGCGTCGGAGCCGGGAGAAGCACAGATACGCAGTATTTT
TRBV3-1/TRBV3-2	-	TRBJ2-1	-	CASSQPQGSNEQFF	TGTGCCAGCAGCCAACCACAGGGTTCCAATGAGCAGTTCTTC
TRBV18	-	TRBJ2-1	-	CASSHHPQTNEQFF	TGTGCCAGCTCCCACCACCCACAGACCAATGAGCAGTTCTTC
TRBV2	-	TRBJ1-3	-	CASSEDISSGNTIYF	TGTGCCAGCAGTGAGGACATCTCCTCTGGAAACACCATATATTTT
TRBV4-1	-	TRBJ2-7	once	CASSQSPGENIEQYF	TGCGCCAGCAGCCAGTCCCCCGGGGAGAATATCGAGCAGTACTTC